The source of this T cell receptor beta chain is a study of blood T cell repertoires in COVID-19. This CDR3 has 13 amino acids. Germline assignment: CDR1 LGHDT and CDR2 YNNKEL (reference sequence). The V gene lost 3 bases and the J gene lost 4 bases, with 7 bases spanning the gap. Notes on this clone: This CDR3 is also generated by other DNA sequences in the sample.

The method was immunoSEQ multiplex PCR; TCRdb's version includes in-frame clones alone and lacks a portion of them. Altogether fewer than 600,000 clones are present, roughly 90% being singletons, with the ten largest covering approximately 2%. The rearrangement joins TRBV3-1 (or the pseudogene TRBV3-2) to TRBJ2-1; D is uncertain. This sequence originates from a woman aged 40 to 50 who had recovered from COVID-19. The source material was PBMCs or T cells enriched from blood (not recorded which). The CDR3 here is CASSQGPYNEQFF. The CDR3 DNA reads TGTGCCAGCAGCCAGGGCCCTTACAATGAGCAGTTCTTC.